These 13 T cell receptor beta chains were all obtained from the same sample, sequenced in a study of T cell responses to AZD1222 COVID-19 vaccine. Repertoires were generated with immunoSEQ multiplex PCR, while TCRdb's copy carries only in-frame clones and drops some. This sample yields 100,000 or so clones, of which approximately 90% are seen a single time; 4% to 5% belongs to the top ten. The sequenced sample was peripheral blood, obtained on day 0 of AZD1222 vaccination. These receptors were obtained from an adult in good health.

The CDR3 here is CASSELTDDYGYTF. The CDR3 DNA reads as TGTGCCAGCAGCGAGTTGACCGATGATTATGGCTACACCTTC. The rearrangement uses TRBV7-8 and TRBJ1-2, with D unresolved. This CDR3 has 14 amino acids. Germline loops: CDR1 SGHVS, CDR2 FQNEAQ. V lost 5 bases, J lost 5 bases, and 15 bases lay in between.

The gene calls are TRBV6-2 or TRBV6-3 and TRBJ1-5; D perhaps matches TRBD1 (5 bases). Looked up from germline, CDR1 is MNHEY and CDR2 is SVGEGT. Between the trimmed V and J ends, which lost 5 bases and 6 bases, there was a span of 11 bases. This CDR3 is built from 13 residues. This chain's CDR3 is CASSPGGIQPQHF. CDR3 DNA sequence: TGTGCCAGCAGTCCCGGGGGGATTCAGCCCCAGCATTTT.

The chain links TRBV6-2 or TRBV6-3 to TRBJ2-1; D possibly corresponds to TRBD1 (6 bases). V lost 2 bases to trimming and J lost 8 bases, with 16 bases between them. Germline V gene lookup returns CDR1 MNHEY and CDR2 SVGEGT. This CDR3 spans 15 amino acids. CDR3 nucleotide sequence: TGTGCCAGCAGTTACGATCCAGGGGCCAATCATGAGCAGTTCTTC. It specifies CASSYDPGANHEQFF.

This chain uses TRBV7-2 with TRBJ2-4; 8 nucleotides align to TRBD2. The CDR3 is made up of 15 amino acids. Germline V gives CDR1 SGHTA, CDR2 FQGNSA. Unmatched junction bases numbered 11, after V lost 7 bases and J lost 6 bases. CDR3 DNA sequence: TGTGCCAGCACCTCGGTGGCGGGGGGTACAAACATTCAGTACTTC. It is translated as CASTSVAGGTNIQYF.

The chain employs TRBV7-2 and TRBJ2-1; D remains unclear. CDR3 length: 12 amino acids. V was shortened by 1 base and J by 6 bases, with 4 bases between the two germline ends. CDR1 is SGHTA and CDR2 is FQGNSA in the germline V gene. The CDR3 nucleotides read TGTGCCAGCAGCTTAGAGGCCAATGAGCAGTTCTTC. Translating it yields CASSLEANEQFF.

In DNA form, the CDR3 reads TGTGCCAGCAGCCCCTGGGTCGGACAGGGATTCGATGGCTACACCTTC. Translation gives CASSPWVGQGFDGYTF. The rearrangement uses TRBV7-3 and TRBJ1-2; 8 positions agree with TRBD1. Germline V lookup: CDR1 SGHTA, CDR2 FQGTGA. This CDR3 contains 16 residues. Unmatched junction bases numbered 14, after V lost 5 bases and J lost 6 bases.

The CDR3 region is CASRPWPGQPQHF. CDR3 nucleotides: TGTGCCAGCAGGCCATGGCCAGGCCAGCCCCAGCATTTT. This chain connects TRBV7-2 to TRBJ1-5; D is uncertain. V lost 6 bases and J 7 bases, leaving 13 bases between the germline ends. Germline V gene data show CDR1 as SGHTA and CDR2 as FQGNSA. The CDR3 sequence is 13 residues long.

The chain carries TRBV6-1 and TRBJ2-3, with D possibly matching TRBD1 (6 bases). The CDR3 is made up of 16 amino acids. The V end was cut by 4 bases, the J end by 2 bases, with 16 bases between. The germline CDR1 and CDR2 sequences are MNHNS and SASEGT. For the CDR3, the DNA is TGTGCCAGCAGTGGGGGACACCTCCCCTTCACAGATACGCAGTATTTT. It specifies CASSGGHLPFTDTQYF.

This chain joins TRBV7-9 and TRBJ1-4; TRBD1 is a possible D gene (6 bases). V lost 5 bases to trimming and J lost 8 bases, with 12 bases between them. CDR1 is SEHNR, CDR2 FQNEAQ, per germline (reference sequence). The CDR3 runs to 13 residues. The DNA for the CDR3 is TGTGCCAGCAGCCTTTCCACAGGGGAAAAACTGTTTTTT. Its protein is CASSLSTGEKLFF.

The sample holds one count of this clone. The chain employs TRBV27 and TRBJ1-1, with 7 bases fitting TRBD1. J was trimmed by 5 bases and V by 6 bases; bases with no gene match: 3. The CDR3 covers 12 residues. Germline CDR1 and CDR2: MNHEY and SMNVEV (reference sequence). In nucleotides, the CDR3 is TGTGCCAGCAGATCAGGGGGTACTGAAGCTTTCTTT. This sequence encodes CASRSGGTEAFF.

The rearrangement links TRBV7-8 to TRBJ2-2, with 9 bases that match TRBD1. Germline V lookup: CDR1 SGHVS, CDR2 FQNEAQ. Losses at the gene ends were 6 bases for V and 0 bases for J; bases not matched to a gene: 8. The CDR3 loop spans 17 amino acids. The CDR3 protein is CASSPQGAVSNTGELFF. CDR3 nucleotide sequence: TGTGCCAGCAGTCCACAGGGGGCCGTTTCGAACACCGGGGAGCTGTTTTTT.

This clone was recorded only once. The chain carries TRBV10-3 and TRBJ1-6; no firm D call. CDR3 length equals 14 residues. V gave up 2 bases and J gave up 9 bases, with 11 bases separating them. CDR1 is ENHRY and CDR2 is SYGVKD in the germline V gene. The CDR3 DNA sequence: TGTGCCATCAGTGAGGTTAGGTGGGGTTCACCCCTCCACTTT. It translates to CAISEVRWGSPLHF.

V and J are TRBV6-2 or TRBV6-3 and TRBJ2-4; tentatively, D is TRBD1 (5 bases). This CDR3 has 16 residues. Trimming removed 2 bases from V and 5 bases from J, with 16 bases in between. Germline CDR1 MNHEY, CDR2 SVGEGT. The CDR3 here is CASSYPDRSIENIQYF. The DNA for the CDR3 is TGTGCCAGCAGTTACCCCGACAGATCTATCGAAAACATTCAGTACTTC.